These 10 T cell receptor beta chains share one sample of origin, sequenced in a study of shared clonotypes between healthy human individuals (TCRdb year 2020). The method behind the library was the immunoSEQ multiplex PCR assay. In its TCRdb copy, this immuneACCESS table keeps in-frame sequences only and misses some clones. Where compared with another copy, unresolved V genes explain less than half of these, and the others have no known cause. The sample table records some 1 million clones; about 76% of these occur just once. Less than 1.5% of the sample lies in the top ten. Material for sequencing was memory CD4+ T cells sorted from blood. This sample's cell subset or site label indicates: CD45RA-negative fraction. The receptor source for this set is a man between 18 and 29 years old in good health.

This sequence joins TRBV6-1 and TRBJ2-1, with D maybe TRBD2 (5 bases). The CDR3 has 11 amino acids. Germline loops: CDR1 MNHNS, CDR2 SASEGT. Trimming cost V 8 bases and J 6 bases, with 8 bases left between them. CDR3 loop: CASEGRNEQFF. CDR3 bases: TGTGCCAGCGAGGGTCGCAATGAGCAGTTCTTC.

The chain recombines TRBV27 with TRBJ1-2; TRBD1 aligns across 9 bases. Germline lookup yields CDR1 MNHEY and CDR2 SMNVEV (reference sequence). The V and J ends lost 3 bases and 7 bases, in that order; junction bases with no gene match: 3. The CDR3 length is 13 residues. CDR3 region: CASSFDRGGGYTF. Written as DNA, the CDR3 is TGTGCCAGCAGTTTCGACAGGGGGGGTGGCTACACCTTC.

A note on this clone: At the DNA level, this CDR3 is encoded by other sequences in the same sample as well. This sequence joins TRBV18 and TRBJ2-7; D may be TRBD1 (6 bases). Germline V gives CDR1 KGHSH, CDR2 LQKENI. V gave up 3 bases and J gave up 4 bases, with 10 bases separating them. The CDR3 length is 13 residues. The CDR3 loop is CASSPGASYEQYF. CDR3 sequence (DNA): TGTGCCAGCTCACCGGGGGCTTCTTACGAGCAGTACTTC.

The V and J genes are TRBV28 and TRBJ1-5; TRBD1 matches at 7 bases. With 6 bases clipped from V and 1 base from J, the junction kept 9 bases outside the gene matches. Germline V CDR1 and CDR2: MDHEN, SYDVKM. The CDR3 has 16 residues. CDR3 protein: CASSSGRGLSNQPQHF. CDR3 DNA: TGTGCCAGCAGCTCAGGGAGGGGGCTGAGCAATCAGCCCCAGCATTTT.

This clone was observed a few times. The chain employs TRBV12-2 and TRBJ1-6. TRBV12-2 is a known pseudogene. The CDR3 contains 15 residues. In DNA, the CDR3 is TGTGCAAGTCGCTTAGCTGCGGGCGGGGATTCACCCCTCCACTTT. Protein: CASRLAAGGDSPLHF.

The CDR3 nucleotides read TGTGCCAGCTCACCTGCTCACCAAGAGACCCAGTACTTC. Protein product: CASSPAHQETQYF. The gene calls are TRBV18 and TRBJ2-5; D remains unclear. CDR1 KGHSH and CDR2 LQKENI come from the germline V gene. The CDR3 extends over 13 amino acids. Between the trimmed V and J ends, which lost 3 bases and 0 bases, there was a span of 5 bases.

The table lists this clone with many counts. The chain combines TRBV29-1 with TRBJ2-3; D perhaps matches TRBD2 (6 bases). Germline lookup yields CDR1 SQVTM and CDR2 ANQGSEA. The CDR3 spans 15 residues. The germline V and J ends were trimmed by 0 bases and 6 bases, with 16 bases remaining between them. The CDR3 DNA reads as TGCAGCGTTGAAGATGGGGTAGCGGTATCCGATACGCAGTATTTT. This sequence encodes CSVEDGVAVSDTQYF.

In this sample, this clone turned up a few times. CDR3 DNA sequence: TGTGCCAGCTCACCGACGCTAGGGACAGGGGGCTACGAGCAGTACTTC. This encodes CASSPTLGTGGYEQYF. J is TRBJ2-7 and V is TRBV18; TRBD1 aligns across 11 bases. The CDR3 has 16 amino acids. Germline CDR1 and CDR2: KGHSH and LQKENI. The ends lost 3 bases at V and 3 bases at J; junction bases unmatched: 7.

This clone was observed many times. This chain joins TRBV10-3 and TRBJ1-4, with 7 bases fitting TRBD1. V trimming: 3 bases; J trimming: 3 bases; junction bases outside the gene matches: 4. Germline V gives CDR1 ENHRY, CDR2 SYGVKD. This CDR3 contains 15 residues. Here the CDR3 DNA reads TGTGCCATCAGTGAAAGAGGGGGCGCTAATGAAAAACTGTTTTTT. Its protein product is CAISERGGANEKLFF.

The rearrangement uses TRBV5-4 and TRBJ2-7, with D possibly TRBD2 on 6 matching bases. Germline V gene sequence: CDR1 SGHNT, CDR2 YYREEE (reference sequence). V was cut by 3 bases and J by 2 bases, with 15 bases left in between. This CDR3 is built from 15 residues. The CDR3 nucleotides read TGTGCCAGCAGCTCTCGGGGGAGTGGGACCTACGAGCAGTACTTC. As protein: CASSSRGSGTYEQYF.